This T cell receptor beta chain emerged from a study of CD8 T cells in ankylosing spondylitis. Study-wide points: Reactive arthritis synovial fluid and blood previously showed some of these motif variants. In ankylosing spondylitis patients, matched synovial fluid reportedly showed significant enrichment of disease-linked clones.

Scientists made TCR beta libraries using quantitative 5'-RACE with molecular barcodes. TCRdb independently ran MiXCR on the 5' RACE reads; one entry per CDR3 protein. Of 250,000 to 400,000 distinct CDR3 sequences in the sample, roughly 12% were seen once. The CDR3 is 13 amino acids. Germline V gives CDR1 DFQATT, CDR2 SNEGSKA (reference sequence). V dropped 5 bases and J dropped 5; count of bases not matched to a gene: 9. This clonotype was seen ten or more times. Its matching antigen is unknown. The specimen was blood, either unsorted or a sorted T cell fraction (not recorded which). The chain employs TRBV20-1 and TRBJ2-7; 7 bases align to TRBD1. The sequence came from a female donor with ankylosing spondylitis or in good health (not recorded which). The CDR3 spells CSAPGQVYNEQYF. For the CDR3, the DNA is TGCAGTGCTCCCGGACAGGTCTACAACGAGCAGTACTTC.